The clone carrying this T cell receptor beta chain was recorded once. The primer mix had 60 Vbeta and 13 Jbeta primers. Sequencing was performed with immunoSEQ multiplex PCR; in TCRdb, only in-frame clones are kept and a portion is missing. The data show about 130,000 clones, about 81% seen once. This entry belongs to a study of cytomegalovirus exposure and HLA in healthy donors. Sequenced sample: PBMCs. The clonotype originates from a woman in her twenties or thirties in good health and CMV-seronegative.

The CDR3: CASSLRDSSVYEQYF. The CDR3 DNA is TGTGCCAGCAGCCTACGGGACAGTAGTGTCTACGAGCAGTACTTC. The chain recombines TRBV11-2 with TRBJ2-7, with 7 bases fitting TRBD1. The CDR3 loop spans 15 amino acids. The J segment lost 3 bases and the V segment lost 5 bases, leaving 10 bases of the junction unmatched. The germline gives CDR1 SGHAT, CDR2 FQNNGV.